The 17 T cell receptor beta chains below all came from one sample that was sequenced in a study of Ad26.COV2.S vaccination and SARS-CoV-2 variants. Profiling relied on immunoSEQ multiplex PCR, and the TCRdb table lists in-frame clones only, not all of them. The table has 290,000 or so clones, around 87% seen once; the top ten hold about 3.6%. Treatment given: roughly 18 received Ad26.COV2.S at low or high dose, single or two shots; about 5 received placebo; per-sample allocation not given. Repertoires come from day 63 after the first vaccine or placebo injection. The specimen was peripheral blood, collected in a trial of Ad26.COV2.S vaccine versus placebo. These receptors all stem from a person aged 18-65 years who received the Ad26.COV2.S COVID-19 vaccine or a placebo.

The chain recombines TRBV5-1 with TRBJ1-1; the D gene is possibly TRBD1 (5 bases). This CDR3 is built from 14 residues. The V gene lost 4 bases and the J gene lost 1 base, with 11 bases spanning the gap. Germline CDR1 SGHRS, CDR2 YFSETQ. Written as DNA, the CDR3 is TGCGCCAGCAGCGGCGGGACGGAGAACACTGAAGCTTTCTTT. The encoded protein is CASSGGTENTEAFF.

Worth noting for this clone: This sample also contains other DNA sequences that code for the same CDR3. The chain joins TRBV5-1 to TRBJ1-3; the D gene is possibly TRBD1 (5 bases). Trimming pared 0 bases from V and 4 bases from J, leaving 8 bases between. CDR1 SGHRS and CDR2 YFSETQ come from the germline V gene. The CDR3 covers 14 residues. CDR3: CASSLAGQGNTIYF. For the CDR3, the DNA is TGCGCCAGCAGCTTGGCAGGGCAGGGAAACACCATATATTTT. The full variable domain, its missing parts supplied by reference TRBV5-1 and TRBJ1-3, is KAGVTQTPRYLIKTRGQQVTLSCSPISGHRSVSWYQQTPGQGLQFLFEYFSETQRNKGNFPGRFSGRQFSNSRSEMNVSTLELGDSALYLCASSLAGQGNTIYFGEGSWLTVV.

This clone was seen only once. The chain has TRBV5-1 and TRBJ2-1; 13 bases are a match to TRBD2. Germline CDR1 SGHRS, CDR2 YFSETQ. This CDR3 is 16 amino acids long. V gave up 2 bases and J gave up 7 bases; unmatched junction bases: 6. CDR3 in amino acids: CASSFSLAGGFNEQFF. CDR3 DNA: TGCGCCAGCAGCTTTTCACTAGCGGGAGGGTTTAATGAGCAGTTCTTC.

The J gene is TRBJ2-7, the V gene TRBV28; D call uncertain. Germline CDR1 is MDHEN and CDR2 is SYDVKM. The CDR3 contains 14 residues. Trimming removed 2 bases at V and 0 bases at J, with 8 bases between. Here the CDR3 DNA reads TGTGCCAGCAGTTTAGGAGTACCCTCCTACGAGCAGTACTTC. Its protein is CASSLGVPSYEQYF.

The table lists this clone with a count of one. The V call is TRBV19, the J call TRBJ2-7, with D possibly being TRBD1 (5 bases). The V gene lost 4 bases and the J gene lost 9 bases, with 16 bases spanning the gap. Germline V gives CDR1 LNHDA, CDR2 SQIVND (reference sequence). This CDR3 has 13 amino acids. CDR3 sequence reads: CASSRQNIPPQYF. The CDR3 region has the DNA TGTGCCAGTAGTAGACAGAATATCCCTCCGCAGTACTTC.

This clone was observed a handful of times. The chain has TRBV3-1 (or the pseudogene TRBV3-2) and TRBJ1-4; D is perhaps TRBD1 (6 bases). This CDR3 has 15 amino acids. CDR1 is LGHDT, CDR2 YNNKEL, per germline (reference sequence). V was cut by 4 bases and J by 5 bases, with 14 bases left in between. The CDR3 DNA reads as TGTGCCAGCAGCCCCTTAACAGGGAGGAATGAAAAACTGTTTTTT. The encoded protein is CASSPLTGRNEKLFF.

The rearrangement links TRBV19 to TRBJ1-5; D is undetermined. Trimming removed 5 bases from V and 0 bases from J, with 8 bases in between. Per germline, CDR1 LNHDA and CDR2 SQIVND (reference sequence). The CDR3 covers 14 residues. The CDR3 loop is CASSPQISNQPQHF. CDR3 in DNA: TGTGCCAGTAGTCCCCAAATTAGCAATCAGCCCCAGCATTTT.

The chain recombines TRBV21-1 with TRBJ2-7; the table's D gene call, TRBD2, was not cross checked with the DNA. TRBV21-1 is annotated as a pseudogene. This CDR3 is 20 amino acids long. This chain's CDR3 is CASSKVLRETSGGAIYEQYF. DNA for the CDR3: TGTGCCAGCAGCAAAGTTCTAAGGGAAACTAGCGGGGGGGCAATCTACGAGCAGTACTTC.

The V and J genes are TRBV7-2 and TRBJ2-7; D is unresolved. The V end was cut by 5 bases, the J end by 6 bases, with 11 bases between. The CDR3 is 12 amino acids. The germline CDR1 and CDR2 sequences are SGHTA and FQGNSA. The CDR3 DNA reads as TGTGCCAGCAGCAAAAGGACGGCCGAGCAGTACTTC. As protein: CASSKRTAEQYF.

This chain connects TRBV28 to TRBJ1-1, with 7 nucleotides matching TRBD1. Germline CDR1 MDHEN, CDR2 SYDVKM. With V trimmed by 5 bases and J by 4 bases, 7 bases remained unmatched. The CDR3 contains 14 residues. CDR3 region: CASSTSGGSTEAFF. CDR3 DNA: TGTGCCAGCAGTACCTCAGGGGGGTCCACTGAAGCTTTCTTT.

The rearrangement links TRBV9 to TRBJ2-7, with D perhaps matching TRBD2 (6 bases). CDR3 size: 15 residues. V was trimmed by 0 bases and J by 6 bases, leaving 16 bases between them. Germline V gene sequence: CDR1 SGDLS, CDR2 YYNGEE. CDR3 DNA sequence: TGTGCCAGCAGCGTAGATCCTAGCGCCTTGAGCGAGCAGTACTTC. Its translation is CASSVDPSALSEQYF.

The V gene is TRBV6-5, the J gene TRBJ2-7, with 8 nucleotides matching TRBD2. V lost 7 bases and J lost 4; bases outside the gene matches: 9. This CDR3 region has 14 residues. The germline gives CDR1 MNHEY, CDR2 SVGAGI. This CDR3 reads CASKAVAGTYEQYF. CDR3 sequence (DNA): TGTGCCAGCAAGGCGGTAGCGGGAACTTACGAGCAGTACTTC.

The chain couples TRBV27 to TRBJ2-7; D may be TRBD1 (5 bases). Trimming took off 2 bases at V and 2 bases at J, with 7 bases between the two ends. The V gene's germline CDR1 is MNHEY and CDR2 SMNVEV (reference sequence). The CDR3 has 13 amino acids. CDR3 nucleotide sequence: TGTGCCAGCAGTTTAAAGGACACCTACGAGCAGTACTTC. Translating gives CASSLKDTYEQYF.

This clone came up once. The chain uses TRBV5-1 and TRBJ2-3; 12 nucleotides align to TRBD1. Germline V lookup: CDR1 SGHRS, CDR2 YFSETQ. This CDR3 spans 15 amino acids. Unmatched junction bases numbered 4, after V lost 4 bases and J lost 4 bases. The CDR3 sequence: CASSPGQGAADTQYF. In DNA, the CDR3 is TGCGCCAGCAGCCCGGGACAGGGGGCCGCAGATACGCAGTATTTT.

CDR3 DNA sequence: TGTGCCAGCAGAGCGCCGGGGTTCGGCTATGGCTACACCTTC. It yields the protein CASRAPGFGYGYTF. The rearrangement uses TRBV28 and TRBJ1-2; D unclear. The CDR3 is 14 amino acids. Looked up from germline, CDR1 is MDHEN and CDR2 is SYDVKM. V was trimmed by 6 bases and J by 4 bases, leaving 15 bases between them.

V gene TRBV5-1 combines with J gene TRBJ1-2; TRBD1 might be the D (5 bases). The CDR3 sequence is 13 residues long. Deletions cut 6 bases from V and 4 bases from J, with 13 bases between. From germline, CDR1 is SGHRS and CDR2 YFSETQ. The CDR3: CASTREGFYGYTF. DNA for the CDR3: TGCGCCAGCACCAGGGAGGGTTTCTATGGCTACACCTTC.

The V and J genes are TRBV29-1 and TRBJ2-7, with TRBD1 identical over 9 bases. Germline V gene lookup returns CDR1 SQVTM and CDR2 ANQGSEA. The ends lost 5 bases at V and 0 bases at J; junction bases unmatched: 2. There are 13 residues in the CDR3. The CDR3 DNA sequence: TGCAGCGTTACAGGGGGCGACTCCTACGAGCAGTACTTC. Amino acid sequence: CSVTGGDSYEQYF.